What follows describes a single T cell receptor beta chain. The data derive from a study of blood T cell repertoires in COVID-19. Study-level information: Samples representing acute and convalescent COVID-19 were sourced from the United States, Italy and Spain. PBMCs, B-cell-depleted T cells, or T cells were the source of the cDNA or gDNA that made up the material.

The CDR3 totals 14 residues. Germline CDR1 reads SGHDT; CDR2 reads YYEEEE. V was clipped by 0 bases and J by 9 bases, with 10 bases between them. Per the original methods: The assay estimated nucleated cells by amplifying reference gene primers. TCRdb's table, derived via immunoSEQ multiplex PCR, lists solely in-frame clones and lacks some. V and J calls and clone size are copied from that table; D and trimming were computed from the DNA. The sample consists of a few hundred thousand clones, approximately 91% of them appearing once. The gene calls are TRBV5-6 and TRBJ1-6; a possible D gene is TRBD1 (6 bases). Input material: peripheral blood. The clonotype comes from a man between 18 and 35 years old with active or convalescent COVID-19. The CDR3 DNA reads TGTGCCAGCAGCTTGGGAGTAGGGGGTTCACCCCTCCACTTT. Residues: CASSLGVGGSPLHF.